Listed here is a single T cell receptor (beta chain). This sample is drawn from a study of blood T cell repertoires in COVID-19. About the study: Sources were T cells, B-cell-depleted T cells, or PBMCs; the material itself was cDNA or gDNA.

Assay used: immunoSEQ multiplex PCR; TCRdb lists only in-frame clones, some missing. The sample holds tens of thousands of clones; about 87% are singletons and the top ten take about 1.5%. Germline V CDR1 and CDR2: SGDLS, YYNGEE. V gave up 0 bases and J gave up 0 bases, with 10 bases separating them. The CDR3 spans 15 residues. This TCR came from a man aged 55 to 70 with acute or convalescent COVID-19. Sequenced: peripheral blood. This chain connects TRBV9 to TRBJ2-7; weak D call: TRBD2 (6 bases). The CDR3 sequence is CASSVEAGSSYEQYF. The DNA of the CDR3 is TGTGCCAGCAGCGTAGAGGCGGGGAGCTCCTACGAGCAGTACTTC.